Below, 28 T cell receptor beta chains from the same sample are listed, as sequenced in a study of control samples from healthy donors and cancer patients. The protocol was immunoSEQ multiplex PCR, while the TCRdb copy is restricted to in-frame clones and leaves out a portion. This table holds roughly 130,000 clones, roughly 90% found once. The material sequenced was blood. The source is a man aged 18 to 30 in good health.

This clone was seen a few times. This rearrangement joins TRBV5-1 to TRBJ1-5; perhaps TRBD1 as D (5 bases). Deletions cut 0 bases from V and 3 bases from J, with 16 bases between. Germline CDR1 is SGHRS and CDR2 is YFSETQ. The CDR3 has 17 amino acids. CDR3 loop: CASSLGGSGNVNQPQHF. The CDR3 coding sequence is TGCGCCAGCAGCTTGGGAGGGTCAGGGAATGTCAATCAGCCCCAGCATTTT.

The chain uses TRBV19 and TRBJ2-1; 10 bases fit TRBD2. The CDR3 sequence is 15 residues long. Germline V lookup: CDR1 LNHDA, CDR2 SQIVND (reference sequence). After removal of 4 bases from V and 3 bases from J, the junction contained 3 bases not matched to a gene. In nucleotides, the CDR3 is TGTGCCAGTAGTAACCTAGCGGGAGACTACAATGAGCAGTTCTTC. Its protein product is CASSNLAGDYNEQFF.

The table lists this clone with a few counts. The gene calls are TRBV24-1 and TRBJ1-5; D not certain. Trimming pared 3 bases from V and 5 bases from J, leaving 10 bases between. This CDR3 region has 14 residues. Per the germline V gene, CDR1 is KGHDR and CDR2 is SFDVKD. The DNA for the CDR3 is TGTGCCACCAGTGATCCCTATTTTGATCAGCCCCAGCATTTT. This encodes CATSDPYFDQPQHF.

The chain employs TRBV7-2 and TRBJ1-1; D is uncertain. The CDR3 spans 13 residues. With 1 base removed from V and 3 bases from J, the gap between germline ends came to 6 bases. Germline CDR1 reads SGHTA; CDR2 reads FQGNSA. CDR3 sequence (DNA): TGTGCCAGCAGCTTAGGATCGGACACTGAAGCTTTCTTT. This translates into CASSLGSDTEAFF.

The chain is built from TRBV6-6 and TRBJ2-2, with 12 bases fitting TRBD2. This CDR3 spans 16 amino acids. Germline CDR1 is MNHNY and CDR2 is SVGAGI (reference sequence). V lost 5 bases and J lost 6; bases outside the gene matches: 7. For the CDR3, the DNA is TGTGCCAGCAGTCCTGGACTAGCGGGAAACTCCGGGGAGCTGTTTTTT. This codes for CASSPGLAGNSGELFF.

The genes are TRBV6-2 or TRBV6-3 and TRBJ2-7, with 7 bases fitting TRBD1. Trimming removed 5 bases from V and 8 bases from J; junction bases left unmatched: 18. CDR1 and CDR2 from the germline V gene are MNHEY and SVGEGT. CDR3 length equals 16 residues. The DNA of the CDR3 is TGTGCCAGCAGTGCCCCGGGACAGTTAGCCCCCGTTCAGCAGTACTTC. Translating gives CASSAPGQLAPVQQYF.

The chain is built from TRBV6-5 and TRBJ1-5; no clear D. V gave up 2 bases and J gave up 0 bases, with 11 bases separating them. The germline V gene encodes CDR1 MNHEY and CDR2 SVGAGI. The CDR3 totals 16 residues. The CDR3 DNA reads as TGTGCCAGCAGTTACGGAGGCAGGTATAGCAATCAGCCCCAGCATTTT. Residues: CASSYGGRYSNQPQHF.

The chain employs TRBV11-2 and TRBJ1-6; TRBD1 might be the D (5 bases). V lost 1 base and J lost 9, with 16 bases in between. This CDR3 is built from 16 residues. Germline V gene data show CDR1 as SGHAT and CDR2 as FQNNGV. The chain's CDR3 is CASSLAPRGRSSPLHF. The DNA for the CDR3 is TGTGCCAGCAGCTTAGCCCCAAGGGGTAGAAGTTCACCCCTCCACTTT.

The gene calls are TRBV3-1 (or the pseudogene TRBV3-2) and TRBJ1-6; 8 positions match TRBD1. V trimming: 2 bases; J trimming: 9 bases; junction bases outside the gene matches: 9. The CDR3 totals 16 residues. Germline assignment: CDR1 LGHDT and CDR2 YNNKEL (reference sequence). For the CDR3, the DNA is TGTGCCAGCAGCCAAACCCGGACAGGGTCTGGTTCACCCCTCCACTTT. This encodes CASSQTRTGSGSPLHF.

The chain combines TRBV14 with TRBJ1-3, with 8 bases that match TRBD1. With V trimmed by 5 bases and J by 2 bases, 2 bases remained unmatched. Germline lookup yields CDR1 SGHDN and CDR2 FVKESK. The CDR3 length is 14 residues. This CDR3 is CASSETGAGNTIYF. The DNA for the CDR3 is TGTGCCAGCAGCGAGACAGGGGCTGGAAACACCATATATTTT.

V and J are TRBV18 and TRBJ2-5; no clear D gene. CDR3 length: 14 amino acids. Germline V gene sequence: CDR1 KGHSH, CDR2 LQKENI. V lost 4 bases and J 2 bases, leaving 11 bases between the germline ends. The CDR3 reads CASSLSGVQETQYF. CDR3 sequence (DNA): TGTGCCAGCTCACTCTCGGGTGTTCAAGAGACCCAGTACTTC.

The chain links TRBV28 to TRBJ1-1; D possibly corresponds to TRBD1 (5 bases). Looked up from germline, CDR1 is MDHEN and CDR2 is SYDVKM. The V end was cut by 8 bases, the J end by 1 base, with 11 bases between. CDR3 size: 13 residues. CDR3 loop: CASGGGRNTEAFF. CDR3 coding DNA: TGTGCCAGCGGTGGGGGGAGGAACACTGAAGCTTTCTTT.

The chain has TRBV19 and TRBJ2-1; 15 bases line up with TRBD2. The CDR3 length is 17 residues. CDR1 is LNHDA, CDR2 SQIVND, per germline (reference sequence). The V gene end was trimmed by 4 bases and the J gene end by 1 base; junction bases not matched to a gene: 2. The CDR3 loop reads CASSRTSGRGSYNEQFF. The CDR3 DNA reads as TGTGCCAGTAGTAGGACTAGCGGGAGGGGTTCCTACAATGAGCAGTTCTTC.

This clone has just a few counts. This chain joins TRBV3-1 (or the pseudogene TRBV3-2) and TRBJ2-7; no firm D call. This CDR3 comprises 12 residues. Trimming shortened V by 2 bases and J by 3 bases, and 5 bases separated the two germline ends. Germline V gene sequence: CDR1 LGHDT, CDR2 YNNKEL (reference sequence). Written as DNA, the CDR3 is TGTGCCAGCAGCCAAACCGACTACGAGCAGTACTTC. Residues: CASSQTDYEQYF.

The chain uses TRBV18 and TRBJ2-3; D not resolved. Germline V gene lookup returns CDR1 KGHSH and CDR2 LQKENI. V was cut by 3 bases and J by 2 bases, with 0 bases left in between. This CDR3 is built from 11 residues. The CDR3 nucleotides are TGTGCCAGCTCACCCACAGATACGCAGTATTTT. This translates into CASSPTDTQYF.

To note about this clone: One end of the junction is discordant with germline, which a read error may explain. The rearrangement joins TRBV2 to TRBJ2-1; 8 bases align to TRBD2. Germline CDR1 and CDR2: SNHLY and FYNNEI. The CDR3 is 13 residues long. CDR3 residues: CASREGLALEQFF. In nucleotides, the CDR3 is TGTGCCAGCAGGGAAGGACTAGCTCTTGAGCAGTTCTTC.

The V and J genes are TRBV9 and TRBJ2-1, with D perhaps matching TRBD1 (5 bases). The CDR3 runs 14 residues. Germline CDR1 is SGDLS and CDR2 is YYNGEE. V was pared by 4 bases and J by 4 bases, with 12 bases between. CDR3 DNA sequence: TGTGCCAGCAGCTCTTGGACAAATTACAATGAGCAGTTCTTC. This codes for CASSSWTNYNEQFF.

The chain employs TRBV5-1 and TRBJ1-4; maybe TRBD1 (5 bases). The V end lost 5 bases, the J end lost 7 bases, and 6 bases lay between the germline ends. This CDR3 is 11 amino acids long. Germline V gives CDR1 SGHRS, CDR2 YFSETQ. The CDR3 nucleotides are TGCGCCAGCAGAAGGGGTGAAAAACTGTTTTTT. Amino acid sequence: CASRRGEKLFF.

CDR3 amino acids: CASGPMGGAGELFF. Written as DNA, the CDR3 is TGTGCCAGTGGACCGATGGGGGGGGCCGGGGAGCTGTTTTTT. The V and J genes are TRBV19 and TRBJ2-2; TRBD2 matches at 7 bases. The CDR3 runs to 14 residues. The ends lost 8 bases at V and 6 bases at J; junction bases unmatched: 9. Germline loops: CDR1 LNHDA, CDR2 SQIVND (reference sequence).

The CDR3: CASRETPLGSGLNTQYF. As DNA, the CDR3 is TGTGCCAGCAGGGAAACCCCCCTCGGGTCGGGGTTAAATACGCAGTATTTT. This sequence joins TRBV6-1 and TRBJ2-3; perhaps TRBD2 as D (5 bases). Deletions cut 6 bases from V and 7 bases from J, with 26 bases between. CDR3 length: 17 residues. Germline V gene sequence: CDR1 MNHNS, CDR2 SASEGT.

The rearrangement joins TRBV28 to TRBJ1-5; D remains ambiguous. The V gene lost 6 bases and the J gene lost 11 bases, with 14 bases spanning the gap. The CDR3 sequence is 12 residues long. Looked up from germline, CDR1 is MDHEN and CDR2 is SYDVKM. In DNA form, the CDR3 reads TGTGCCAGCAGCACCACCAAGCAGGCCCAGCATTTT. As protein: CASSTTKQAQHF. Together with reference TRBV28 and TRBJ1-5, the CDR3 gives the full variable domain: DVKVTQSSRYLVKRTGEKVFLECVQDMDHENMFWYRQDPGLGLRLIYFSYDVKMKEKGDIPEGYSVSREKKERFSLILESASTNQTSMYLCASSTTKQAQHFGDGTRLSIL.

V gene TRBV18 combines with J gene TRBJ1-5, with no clear D. Germline CDR1 reads KGHSH; CDR2 reads LQKENI. This CDR3 is built from 15 residues. Trimming shortened V by 6 bases and J by 5 bases, and 17 bases separated the two germline ends. CDR3: CASSLQERSHQPQHF. The CDR3 nucleotides are TGTGCCAGCTCCCTTCAAGAACGATCCCATCAGCCCCAGCATTTT.

V usage is TRBV30 and J usage is TRBJ1-3; D gene ambiguous. CDR3 length: 15 amino acids. Germline loops: CDR1 GTSNPN, CDR2 SVGIG (reference sequence). Trimming took off 0 bases at V and 0 bases at J, with 9 bases between the two ends. The CDR3: CAWSVFSGSGNTIYF. For the CDR3, the DNA is TGTGCCTGGAGTGTTTTTTCGGGCTCTGGAAACACCATATATTTT.

V gene TRBV5-4 combines with J gene TRBJ1-1; TRBD1 is a possible D gene (5 bases). The CDR3 totals 17 residues. CDR1 and CDR2 (germline): SGHNT, YYREEE (reference sequence). The V gene lost 0 bases and the J gene lost 4 bases, with 19 bases spanning the gap. The DNA for the CDR3 is TGTGCCAGCAGCTTGGGCGGGGGAACGATTCTAGGCACTGAAGCTTTCTTT. Translated: CASSLGGGTILGTEAFF.

The chain employs TRBV6-5 and TRBJ1-5, with 8 bases identical to TRBD1. Germline-derived CDR1 and CDR2 are MNHEY and SVGAGI. The length of the CDR3 is 15 residues. The V gene end was trimmed by 4 bases and the J gene end by 6 bases; junction bases not matched to a gene: 8. CDR3 protein: CASSSVAGGLQPQHF. In DNA form, the CDR3 reads TGTGCCAGCAGTTCCGTTGCAGGGGGCCTTCAGCCCCAGCATTTT.

The rearrangement uses TRBV18 and TRBJ1-1; 10 positions match TRBD1. V lost 4 bases and J lost 5; bases outside the gene matches: 4. Germline CDR1 is KGHSH and CDR2 is LQKENI. The CDR3 is made up of 14 amino acids. This CDR3 reads CASSRGTGETEAFF. The CDR3 DNA reads TGTGCCAGCTCACGCGGGACAGGGGAAACTGAAGCTTTCTTT.

The chain links TRBV7-8 to TRBJ2-5, with TRBD1 matching 11 bases. The CDR3 is 18 amino acids. V was pared by 5 bases and J by 5 bases, with 16 bases of the junction left unmatched. CDR1 and CDR2 (germline): SGHVS, FQNEAQ. The CDR3 region is CASSPTSGQGALGETQYF. The CDR3 bases are TGTGCCAGCAGCCCTACCTCCGGACAGGGGGCGCTGGGGGAGACCCAGTACTTC.

This chain connects TRBV6-2 or TRBV6-3 to TRBJ2-7; 11 bases are a match to TRBD2. J lost 0 bases, V lost 5 bases, and 9 bases had no gene match. CDR1 is MNHEY and CDR2 is SVGEGT in the germline V gene. This CDR3 comprises 17 residues. CDR3 loop: CASSPRSGGAYSYEQYF. The CDR3 coding sequence is TGTGCCAGCAGTCCCCGTAGCGGGGGGGCATACTCCTACGAGCAGTACTTC.